The sequence of this T cell receptor (beta chain) was determined in a study of cytotoxic CD8 clonotypes in ibrutinib-treated CLL. Looking at the study overall: Of the patients, some eleven were relapsed/refractory, approximately 15 treatment-naive and 17 to 18 IGHV unmutated. Broader study findings: Clonality was higher at ibrutinib response and returned toward baseline at progression.

Concerning this clone: What it binds is unknown.

Germline CDR1 is MGHDK and CDR2 is SYGVNS. The CDR3 runs to 13 residues. Between the trimmed V and J ends, which lost 4 bases and 0 bases, there was a span of 6 bases. The table came from immunoSEQ multiplex PCR; TCRdb's copy has only in-frame clones and leaves some out. The sample lists about 310,000 clones; more than 65% were seen once. The sample in question was PBMCs, obtained before ibrutinib treatment. The chain combines TRBV25-1 with TRBJ1-2; D ambiguous. The clonotype originates from a human donor with chronic lymphocytic leukemia. The CDR3 DNA reads as TGTGCCAGCAGTGGCGGGACTAACTATGGCTACACCTTC. Translated: CASSGGTNYGYTF.